This T cell receptor (beta chain) was recorded in a study of control samples from healthy donors and cancer patients. Clones were sequenced by immunoSEQ multiplex PCR, and TCRdb holds only the in-frame ones, with some missing. The sample has roughly 9,700 clones; roughly 88% are singletons. This CDR3 is built from 13 residues. The ends were cut back, 0 bases at V and 6 bases at J, with 9 bases in the middle. The germline gives CDR1 SGHDT, CDR2 YYEEEE. Only one count was recorded for this clone. This clonotype was obtained from a man in his fifties or sixties with colorectal cancer. Sample: PBMCs. The rearrangement uses TRBV5-6 and TRBJ1-2; D gene unclear. In DNA form, the CDR3 reads TGTGCCAGCAGCTTGGGTAGAGACAATGGCTACACCTTC. Translation gives CASSLGRDNGYTF.